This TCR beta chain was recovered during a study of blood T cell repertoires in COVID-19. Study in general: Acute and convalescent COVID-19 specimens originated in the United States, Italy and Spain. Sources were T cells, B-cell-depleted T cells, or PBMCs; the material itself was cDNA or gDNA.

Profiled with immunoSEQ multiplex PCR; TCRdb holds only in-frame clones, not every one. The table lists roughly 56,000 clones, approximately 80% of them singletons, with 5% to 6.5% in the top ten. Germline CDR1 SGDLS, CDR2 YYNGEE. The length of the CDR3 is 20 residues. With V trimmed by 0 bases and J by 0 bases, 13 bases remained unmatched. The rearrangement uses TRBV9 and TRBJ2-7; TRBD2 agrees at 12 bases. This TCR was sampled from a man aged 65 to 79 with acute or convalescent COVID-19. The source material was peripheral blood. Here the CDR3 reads CASSVAGGPGLAGSSYEQYF. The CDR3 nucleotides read TGTGCCAGCAGCGTAGCTGGAGGCCCCGGACTAGCGGGGAGCTCCTACGAGCAGTACTTC.